The 14 T cell receptor beta chains given below trace back to one sample, sequenced in a study of shared clonotypes between healthy human individuals. The protocol was immunoSEQ multiplex PCR, while the TCRdb copy is restricted to in-frame clones and leaves out a portion. Among 2 million to 2.5 million clones, nearly 97% were seen once, and the ten largest hold approximately 0.13%. Sample: naive CD4+ T cells sorted from blood. The subset: CD45RA+ positively selected. All receptors derive from a man between 18 and 29 years old in good health.

J is TRBJ2-5 and V is TRBV28; 8 bases agree with TRBD2. Trimming took 2 bases from V and 5 from J; bases not matched to a gene: 1. Germline lookup yields CDR1 MDHEN and CDR2 SYDVKM. The CDR3 length is 13 residues. CDR3 DNA: TGTGCCAGCAGTTTACAGCGGGGGGAGACCCAGTACTTC. Protein sequence: CASSLQRGETQYF.

This clone was observed once. The CDR3 DNA reads TGTGCCATCAGTGGACTAGCGGGAGGGGTTTACTCCTACAATGAGCAGTTCTTC. Protein product: CAISGLAGGVYSYNEQFF. The rearrangement joins TRBV10-3 to TRBJ2-1; 14 bases agree with TRBD2. Germline CDR1 ENHRY, CDR2 SYGVKD. V was clipped by 4 bases and J by 0 bases; unmatched bases: 5. This CDR3 has 18 residues.

This clone appeared a single time. V is TRBV5-1 and J is TRBJ2-3; 8 bases align to TRBD1. This CDR3 spans 15 amino acids. With 2 bases clipped from V and 4 bases from J, the junction kept 6 bases outside the gene matches. Germline CDR1 is SGHRS and CDR2 is YFSETQ. The DNA for the CDR3 is TGCGCCAGCAGCTTAGACAGGGGATTCCCAGATACGCAGTATTTT. Translation: CASSLDRGFPDTQYF.

The CDR3 DNA is TGTGCCAGCATTACCTCGGGACGGCCGGCCTATGGCTACACCTTC. Translated, it gives CASITSGRPAYGYTF. The rearrangement joins TRBV28 to TRBJ1-2; TRBD1 might be the D (5 bases). Trimming left V 7 bases short and J 4 bases short, with 19 bases between. In germline, CDR1 is MDHEN, CDR2 SYDVKM. This CDR3 has 15 residues.

The chain uses TRBV18 and TRBJ1-1; 11 nucleotides align to TRBD1. CDR1 is KGHSH and CDR2 is LQKENI in the germline V gene. The CDR3 extends over 18 amino acids. Trimming at V came to 2 bases and at J to 0 bases, leaving 8 bases not matched to a gene. CDR3 loop: CASSPSRTGGRMNTEAFF. Here the CDR3 DNA reads TGTGCCAGCTCACCAAGCCGGACAGGGGGCAGAATGAACACTGAAGCTTTCTTT. Using reference TRBV18 and TRBJ1-1 for the parts outside the CDR3, the full variable domain is NAGVMQNPRHLVRRRGQEARLRCSPMKGHSHVYWYRQLPEEGLKFMVYLQKENIIDESGMPKERFSAEFPKEGPSILRIQQVVRGDSAAYFCASSPSRTGGRMNTEAFFGQGTRLTVV.

This clone was found once. The chain couples TRBV5-1 to TRBJ1-6; 10 nucleotides align to TRBD1. This CDR3 region has 16 residues. The trim removed 1 base at V and 10 bases at J, leaving 8 bases unmatched. Germline V lookup: CDR1 SGHRS, CDR2 YFSETQ. In DNA, the CDR3 is TGCGCCAGCAGCTTGTCATGGGACAGGGGTCGATCACCCCTCCACTTT. Encoded protein: CASSLSWDRGRSPLHF.

The rearrangement links TRBV5-1 to TRBJ2-3; D may be TRBD2 (6 bases). CDR1 SGHRS and CDR2 YFSETQ come from the germline V gene. The CDR3 is 16 residues long. V was clipped by 4 bases and J by 0 bases, with 15 bases between them. CDR3 residues: CASSGGTGPSTDTQYF. As DNA, the CDR3 is TGCGCCAGCAGCGGGGGGACGGGACCTAGCACAGATACGCAGTATTTT. The variable domain in full, completed from reference TRBV5-1 and TRBJ2-3, reads KAGVTQTPRYLIKTRGQQVTLSCSPISGHRSVSWYQQTPGQGLQFLFEYFSETQRNKGNFPGRFSGRQFSNSRSEMNVSTLELGDSALYLCASSGGTGPSTDTQYFGPGTRLTVL.

This clone appeared once. This sample also contains other DNA sequences that code for the same CDR3. The rearrangement links TRBV6-5 to TRBJ2-7; D is possibly TRBD1 or TRBD2 (5 bases each). Between the trimmed V and J ends, which lost 5 bases and 0 bases, there was a span of 11 bases. The CDR3 sequence is 14 residues long. Germline V CDR1 and CDR2: MNHEY, SVGAGI. Written as DNA, the CDR3 is TGTGCCAGCAGTAGAGGGCAGGGCTCCTACGAGCAGTACTTC. This gives the protein CASSRGQGSYEQYF.

This clone came up once. DNA of the CDR3: TGCAGTGCTTGCAGCGGGGAGCTGTTTTTT. Protein sequence: CSACSGELFF. The chain uses TRBV20-1 and TRBJ2-2; D gene unclear. There are 10 residues in the CDR3. Germline V CDR1 and CDR2: DFQATT, SNEGSKA (reference sequence). The V end was cut by 5 bases, the J end by 7 bases, with 5 bases between.

This chain uses TRBV9 with TRBJ2-5, with D tentatively TRBD1 or TRBD2 (6 bases each). This CDR3 spans 14 amino acids. The germline V gene encodes CDR1 SGDLS and CDR2 YYNGEE. Trimming took 7 bases from V and 4 from J, leaving 17 bases between them. CDR3 sequence: CASSSGALGETQYF. For the CDR3, the DNA is TGTGCCAGCTCCTCGGGGGCGCTGGGAGAGACCCAGTACTTC. The full variable domain, with the rest looked up from reference TRBV9 and TRBJ2-5, is DSGVTQTPKHLITATGQRVTLRCSPRSGDLSVYWYQQSLDQGLQFLIQYYNGEERAKGNILERFSAQQFPDLHSELNLSSLELGDSALYFCASSSGALGETQYFGPGTRLLVL.

On this clone: Other DNA sequences of this sample code for an identical CDR3. The chain uses TRBV5-5 and TRBJ2-7; no definite D call. The CDR3 covers 11 residues. Trimming removed 3 bases at V and 4 bases at J, with 5 bases between. Germline lookup yields CDR1 SGHKS and CDR2 YYEKEE (reference sequence). In DNA form, the CDR3 reads TGTGCCAGCAGCTCAACTTACGAGCAGTACTTC. Its protein product is CASSSTYEQYF.

The chain recombines TRBV19 with TRBJ2-7, with D hard to call. Germline loops: CDR1 LNHDA, CDR2 SQIVND (reference sequence). The CDR3 covers 17 residues. The V and J ends lost 3 bases and 2 bases respectively, with 20 bases between them. CDR3 bases: TGTGCCAGTAGTATTTGGTCGGGTGAGGTCTCGACCTACGAGCAGTACTTC. This encodes CASSIWSGEVSTYEQYF.

This rearrangement joins TRBV18 to TRBJ2-1; D gene uncertain. Between the trimmed V and J ends, which lost 1 base and 9 bases, there was a span of 19 bases. The CDR3 spans 16 residues. CDR1 is KGHSH and CDR2 is LQKENI in the germline V gene. DNA for the CDR3: TGTGCCAGCTCACCACTCACATCAGGTCGTACCAGTGAGCAGTTCTTC. This gives the protein CASSPLTSGRTSEQFF.

The genes are TRBV5-4 and TRBJ2-2; 10 bases map to TRBD2. The CDR3 spans 15 residues. J lost 7 bases, V lost 4 bases, and 7 bases had no gene match. Germline CDR1 is SGHNT and CDR2 is YYREEE (reference sequence). The CDR3 region is CASSPAGGVLGELFF. CDR3 nucleotide sequence: TGTGCCAGCAGCCCAGCGGGAGGGGTTCTCGGGGAGCTGTTTTTT.